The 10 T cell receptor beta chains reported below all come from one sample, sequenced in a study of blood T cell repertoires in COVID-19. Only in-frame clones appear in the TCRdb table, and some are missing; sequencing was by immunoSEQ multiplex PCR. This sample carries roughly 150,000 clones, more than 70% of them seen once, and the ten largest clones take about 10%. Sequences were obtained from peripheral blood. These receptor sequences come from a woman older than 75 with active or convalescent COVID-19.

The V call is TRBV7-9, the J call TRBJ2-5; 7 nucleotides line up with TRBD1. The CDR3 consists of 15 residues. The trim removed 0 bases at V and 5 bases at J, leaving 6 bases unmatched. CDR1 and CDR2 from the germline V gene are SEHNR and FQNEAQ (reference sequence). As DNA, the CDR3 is TGTGCCAGCAGCTTAGCACTAGGCAGGGGGGAGACCCAGTACTTC. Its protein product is CASSLALGRGETQYF.

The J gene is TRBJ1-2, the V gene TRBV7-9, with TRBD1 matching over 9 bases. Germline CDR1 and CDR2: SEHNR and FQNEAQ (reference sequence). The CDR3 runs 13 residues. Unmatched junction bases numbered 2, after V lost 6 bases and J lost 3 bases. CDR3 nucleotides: TGTGCCAGCAGTTGGGACAGGGACTATGGCTACACCTTC. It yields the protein CASSWDRDYGYTF.

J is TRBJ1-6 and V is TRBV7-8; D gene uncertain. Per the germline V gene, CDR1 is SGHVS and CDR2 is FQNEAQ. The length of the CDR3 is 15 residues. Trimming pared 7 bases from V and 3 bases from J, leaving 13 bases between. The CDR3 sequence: CASTWRGDYNSPLHF. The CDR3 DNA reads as TGTGCCAGCACCTGGCGGGGAGACTATAATTCACCCCTCCACTTT.

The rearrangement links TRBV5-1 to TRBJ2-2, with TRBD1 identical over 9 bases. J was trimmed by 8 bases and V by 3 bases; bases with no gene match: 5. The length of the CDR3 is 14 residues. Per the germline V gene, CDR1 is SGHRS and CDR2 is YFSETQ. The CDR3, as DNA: TGCGCCAGCAGCTCCTCCGGGACAGGGGGGGAGCTGTTTTTT. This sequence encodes CASSSSGTGGELFF.

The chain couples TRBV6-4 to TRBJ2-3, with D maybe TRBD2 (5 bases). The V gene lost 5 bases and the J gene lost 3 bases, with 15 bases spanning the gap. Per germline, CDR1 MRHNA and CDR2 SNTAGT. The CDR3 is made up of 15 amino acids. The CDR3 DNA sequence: TGTGCCAGCAGTCCCCTCTTCACTAGTACAGATACGCAGTATTTT. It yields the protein CASSPLFTSTDTQYF.

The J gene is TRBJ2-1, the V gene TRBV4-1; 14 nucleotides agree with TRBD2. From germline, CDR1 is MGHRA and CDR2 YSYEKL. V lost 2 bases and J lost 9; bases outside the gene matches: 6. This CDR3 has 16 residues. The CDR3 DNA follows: TGCGCCAGCAGCCAAAGGGGACTAGCGGGAGAGGGTGAGCAGTTCTTC. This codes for CASSQRGLAGEGEQFF.

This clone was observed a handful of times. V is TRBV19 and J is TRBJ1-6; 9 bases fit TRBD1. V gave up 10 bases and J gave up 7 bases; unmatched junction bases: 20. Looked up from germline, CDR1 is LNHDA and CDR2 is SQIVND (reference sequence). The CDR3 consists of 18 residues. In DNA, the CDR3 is TGTGCCATCGAGATTTACCGGGACAGGGTTAGGGTGAATTCACCCCTCCACTTT. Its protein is CAIEIYRDRVRVNSPLHF.

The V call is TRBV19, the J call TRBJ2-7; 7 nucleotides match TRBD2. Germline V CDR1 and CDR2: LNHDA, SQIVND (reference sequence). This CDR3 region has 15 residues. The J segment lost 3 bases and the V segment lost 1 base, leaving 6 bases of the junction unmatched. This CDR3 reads CASSIASGGSYEQYF. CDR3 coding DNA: TGTGCCAGTAGTATAGCTTCTGGCGGGAGCTACGAGCAGTACTTC.

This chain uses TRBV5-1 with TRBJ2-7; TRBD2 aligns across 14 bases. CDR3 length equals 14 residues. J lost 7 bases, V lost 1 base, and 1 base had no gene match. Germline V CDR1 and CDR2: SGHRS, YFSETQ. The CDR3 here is CASSLRTSGREQYF. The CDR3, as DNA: TGCGCCAGCAGCTTGCGGACTAGCGGGAGGGAGCAGTACTTC. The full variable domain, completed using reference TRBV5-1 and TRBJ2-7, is KAGVTQTPRYLIKTRGQQVTLSCSPISGHRSVSWYQQTPGQGLQFLFEYFSETQRNKGNFPGRFSGRQFSNSRSEMNVSTLELGDSALYLCASSLRTSGREQYFGPGTRLTVT.

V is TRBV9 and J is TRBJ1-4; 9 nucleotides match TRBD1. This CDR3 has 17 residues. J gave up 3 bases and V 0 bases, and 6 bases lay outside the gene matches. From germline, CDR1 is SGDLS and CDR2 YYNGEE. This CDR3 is CASSVVPDRGSNEKLFF. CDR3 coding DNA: TGTGCCAGCAGCGTAGTACCCGACAGGGGGTCTAATGAAAAACTGTTTTTT.